This TCR beta chain was obtained from a study of Ad26.COV2.S vaccination and SARS-CoV-2 variants. Looking at the study overall: Trial arm assignment for the donor was COV1001 Ad26.COV2.S. Study results and caveats: Placebo recipients trailed vaccine recipients in spike-specific TCR breadth.

On this clone: The antigen is not known.

Generated by immunoSEQ multiplex PCR, the TCRdb table keeps only in-frame clones and is missing some. The sample lists hundreds of thousands of clones, 70% to 90% seen once, with approximately 1.5% in the top ten. CDR1 MRHNA and CDR2 SNTAGT come from the germline V gene. V was cut by 11 bases and J by 6 bases, with 10 bases left in between. The CDR3 totals 11 residues. Treatment described: about 20 received Ad26.COV2.S at low or high dose, single or two shots; five or six received placebo; per-sample allocation not given. It was on day 63 after the first vaccine or placebo injection that samples were taken. This Boston cohort included adults aged 18-55 years. The vaccine antigen was prefusion-stabilized Wuhan SARS-CoV-2 spike.

The chain carries TRBV6-4 and TRBJ2-2, with a weak D call TRBD2 (5 bases). The sequencing here drew on peripheral blood, taken in a trial of Ad26.COV2.S vaccine versus placebo. The TCR comes from a person aged 18-65 years who received the Ad26.COV2.S COVID-19 vaccine or a placebo. As DNA, the CDR3 is TGTGCCCGGGGTCCCCCCGGGGAGCTGTTTTTT. Translated, it gives CARGPPGELFF.